This T cell receptor (beta chain) was identified during a study of radiotherapy plus CTLA-4 blockade in lung cancer. Profiling relied on immunoSEQ multiplex PCR, and the TCRdb table lists in-frame clones only, not all of them. The sample records 83,000 or so clones, roughly four fifths being singletons. CDR1 is KGHSH and CDR2 is LQKENI in the germline V gene. Trimming removed 2 bases from V and 2 bases from J; junction bases left unmatched: 5. This CDR3 spans 16 amino acids. This receptor was identified in a human donor with non-small cell lung cancer who had stable disease on radiotherapy plus ipilimumab. The sequenced sample was peripheral blood, obtained from a patient treated with radiotherapy plus ipilimumab. The chain joins TRBV18 to TRBJ2-3; 9 bases match TRBD1. The CDR3 region is CASSPAGTGTTDTQYF. CDR3 nucleotides: TGTGCCAGCTCACCAGCCGGGACAGGGACCACAGATACGCAGTATTTT.